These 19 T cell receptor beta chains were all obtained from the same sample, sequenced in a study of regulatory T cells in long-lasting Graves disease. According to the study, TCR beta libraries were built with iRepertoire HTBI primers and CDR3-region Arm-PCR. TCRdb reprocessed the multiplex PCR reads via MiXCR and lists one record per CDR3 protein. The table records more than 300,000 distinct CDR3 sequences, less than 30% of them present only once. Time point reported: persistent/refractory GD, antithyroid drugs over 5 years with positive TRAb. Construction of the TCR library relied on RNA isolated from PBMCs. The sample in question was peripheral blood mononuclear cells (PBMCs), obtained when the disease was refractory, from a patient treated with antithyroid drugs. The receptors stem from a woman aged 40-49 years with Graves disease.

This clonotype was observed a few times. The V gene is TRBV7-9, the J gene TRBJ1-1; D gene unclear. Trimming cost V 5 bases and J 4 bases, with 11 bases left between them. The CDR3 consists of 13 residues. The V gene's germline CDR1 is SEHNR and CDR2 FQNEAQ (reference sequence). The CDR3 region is CASSIDLSTEAFF. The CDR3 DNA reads TGTGCCAGCAGCATAGATTTAAGCACTGAAGCTTTCTTT.

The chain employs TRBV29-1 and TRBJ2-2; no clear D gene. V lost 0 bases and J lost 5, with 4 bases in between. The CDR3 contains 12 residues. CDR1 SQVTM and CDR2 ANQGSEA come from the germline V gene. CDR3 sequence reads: CSVEDPTGELFF. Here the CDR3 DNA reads TGCAGCGTTGAAGATCCTACCGGGGAGCTGTTTTTT.

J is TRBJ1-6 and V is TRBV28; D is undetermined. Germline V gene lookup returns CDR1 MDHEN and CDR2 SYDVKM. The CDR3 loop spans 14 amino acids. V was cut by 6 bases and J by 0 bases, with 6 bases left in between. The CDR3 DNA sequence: TGTGCCAGCAGGACTCACTCCTATAATTCACCCCTCCACTTT. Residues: CASRTHSYNSPLHF.

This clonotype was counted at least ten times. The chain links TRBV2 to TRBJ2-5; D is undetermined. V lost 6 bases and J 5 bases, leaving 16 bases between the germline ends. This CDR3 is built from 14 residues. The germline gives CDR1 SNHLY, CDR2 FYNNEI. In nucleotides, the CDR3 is TGTGCCAGCAGCTCCCTCGCTTTAGGGGAGACCCAGTACTTC. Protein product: CASSSLALGETQYF.

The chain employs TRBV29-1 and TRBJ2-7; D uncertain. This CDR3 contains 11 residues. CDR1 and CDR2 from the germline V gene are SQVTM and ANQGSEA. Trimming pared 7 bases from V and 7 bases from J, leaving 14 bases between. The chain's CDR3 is CSANLGEEQYF. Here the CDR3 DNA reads TGCAGCGCCAATCTGGGTGAAGAGCAGTACTTC.

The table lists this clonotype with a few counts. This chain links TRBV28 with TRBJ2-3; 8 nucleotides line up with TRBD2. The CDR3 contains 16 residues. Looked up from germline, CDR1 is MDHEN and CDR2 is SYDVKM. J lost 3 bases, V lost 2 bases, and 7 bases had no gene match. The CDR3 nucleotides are TGTGCCAGCAGTTTACGGTCAGCGGGAGATACAGATACGCAGTATTTT. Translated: CASSLRSAGDTDTQYF. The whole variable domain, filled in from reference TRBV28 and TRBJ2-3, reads DVKVTQSSRYLVKRTGEKVFLECVQDMDHENMFWYRQDPGLGLRLIYFSYDVKMKEKGDIPEGYSVSREKKERFSLILESASTNQTSMYLCASSLRSAGDTDTQYFGPGTRLTVL.

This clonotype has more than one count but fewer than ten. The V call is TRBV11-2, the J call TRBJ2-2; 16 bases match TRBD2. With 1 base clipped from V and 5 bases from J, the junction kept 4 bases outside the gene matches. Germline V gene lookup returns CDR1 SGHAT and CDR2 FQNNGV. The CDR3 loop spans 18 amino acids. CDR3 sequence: CASSLVPGLAGGTGELFF. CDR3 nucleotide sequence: TGTGCCAGCAGCTTAGTCCCGGGACTAGCGGGAGGGACCGGGGAGCTGTTTTTT.

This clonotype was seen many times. The chain's CDR3 is CASGGGNQPQHF. The CDR3 region has the DNA TGTGCCAGCGGGGGCGGCAATCAGCCCCAGCATTTT. The V and J genes are TRBV12-3 or TRBV12-4 and TRBJ1-5; TRBD1 might be the D (6 bases). Trimming left V 8 bases short and J 2 bases short, with 7 bases between. CDR3 length: 12 amino acids.

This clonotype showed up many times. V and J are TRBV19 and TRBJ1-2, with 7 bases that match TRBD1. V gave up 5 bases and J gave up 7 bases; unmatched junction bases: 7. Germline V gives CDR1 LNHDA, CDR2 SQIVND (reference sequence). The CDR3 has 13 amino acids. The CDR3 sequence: CASSFRTGTGYTF. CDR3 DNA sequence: TGTGCCAGTAGTTTCCGGACAGGCACTGGCTACACCTTC.

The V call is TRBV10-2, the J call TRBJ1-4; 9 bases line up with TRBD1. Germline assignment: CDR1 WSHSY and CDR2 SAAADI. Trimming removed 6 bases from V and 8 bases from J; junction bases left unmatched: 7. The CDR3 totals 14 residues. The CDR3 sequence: CASSSTGGEEKLFF. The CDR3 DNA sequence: TGCGCCAGCAGCTCGACAGGGGGTGAGGAAAAACTGTTTTTT.

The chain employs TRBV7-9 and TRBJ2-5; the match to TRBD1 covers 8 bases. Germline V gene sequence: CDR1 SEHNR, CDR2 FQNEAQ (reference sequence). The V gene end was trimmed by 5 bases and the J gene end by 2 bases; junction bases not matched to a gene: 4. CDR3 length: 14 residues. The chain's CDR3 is CASSRTGKQETQYF. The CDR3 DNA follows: TGTGCCAGCAGCAGGACAGGGAAACAAGAGACCCAGTACTTC.

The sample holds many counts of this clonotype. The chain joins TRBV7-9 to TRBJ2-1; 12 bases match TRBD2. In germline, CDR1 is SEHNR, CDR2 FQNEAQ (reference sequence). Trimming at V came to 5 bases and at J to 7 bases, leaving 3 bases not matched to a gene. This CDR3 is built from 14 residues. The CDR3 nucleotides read TGTGCCAGCAGCGAGACTAGCGGGAGTAATGAGCAGTTCTTC. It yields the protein CASSETSGSNEQFF.

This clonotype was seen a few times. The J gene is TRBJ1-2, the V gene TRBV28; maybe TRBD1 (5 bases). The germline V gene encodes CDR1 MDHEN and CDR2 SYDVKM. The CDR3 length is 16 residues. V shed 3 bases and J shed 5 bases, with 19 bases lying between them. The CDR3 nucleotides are TGTGCCAGCAGTTTGGCCTTAAGGGGCGGGTGGTATGGCTACACCTTC. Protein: CASSLALRGGWYGYTF.

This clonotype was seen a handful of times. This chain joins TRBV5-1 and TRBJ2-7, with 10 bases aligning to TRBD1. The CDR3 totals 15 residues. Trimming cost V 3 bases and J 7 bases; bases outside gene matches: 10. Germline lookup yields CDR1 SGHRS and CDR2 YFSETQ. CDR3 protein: CASSSNSDRGREQYF. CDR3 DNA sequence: TGCGCCAGCAGCTCAAACTCAGACAGGGGGCGTGAGCAGTACTTC.

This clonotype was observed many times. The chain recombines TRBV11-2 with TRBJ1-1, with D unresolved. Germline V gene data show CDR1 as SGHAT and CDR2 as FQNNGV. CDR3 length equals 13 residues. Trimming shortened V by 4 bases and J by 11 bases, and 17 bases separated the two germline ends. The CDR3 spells CASSYTNGVWAFF. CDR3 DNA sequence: TGTGCCAGCAGCTACACGAATGGGGTTTGGGCTTTCTTT.

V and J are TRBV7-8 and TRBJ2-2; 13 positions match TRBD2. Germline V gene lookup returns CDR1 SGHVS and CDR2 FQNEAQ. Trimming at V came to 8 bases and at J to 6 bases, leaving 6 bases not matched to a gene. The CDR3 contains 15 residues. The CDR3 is CASCGLAGESGELFF. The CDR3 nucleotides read TGTGCCAGCTGTGGACTAGCGGGAGAATCCGGGGAGCTGTTTTTT. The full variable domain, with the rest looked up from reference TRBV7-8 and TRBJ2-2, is GAGVSQSPRYKVAKRGQDVALRCDPISGHVSLFWYQQALGQGPEFLTYFQNEAQLDKSGLPSDRFFAERPEGSVSTLKIQRTQQEDSAVYLCASCGLAGESGELFFGEGSRLTVL.

The DNA of the CDR3 is TGTGCCAGCAGCGTAGAACCCCGGGGCAGGGCGTCCGGGGAGCTGTTTTTT. It is translated as CASSVEPRGRASGELFF. The rearrangement links TRBV9 to TRBJ2-2; D possibly matches TRBD1 or TRBD2 (5 bases each). Trimming removed 0 bases from V and 6 bases from J, with 18 bases in between. CDR3 length: 17 amino acids. CDR1 and CDR2 from the germline V gene are SGDLS and YYNGEE.

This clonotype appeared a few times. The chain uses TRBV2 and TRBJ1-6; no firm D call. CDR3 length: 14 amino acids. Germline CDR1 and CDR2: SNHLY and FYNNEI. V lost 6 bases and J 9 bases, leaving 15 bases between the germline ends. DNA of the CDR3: TGTGCCAGCAGCCCCCCCGCTGGAGCTTCACCCCTCCACTTT. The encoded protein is CASSPPAGASPLHF.

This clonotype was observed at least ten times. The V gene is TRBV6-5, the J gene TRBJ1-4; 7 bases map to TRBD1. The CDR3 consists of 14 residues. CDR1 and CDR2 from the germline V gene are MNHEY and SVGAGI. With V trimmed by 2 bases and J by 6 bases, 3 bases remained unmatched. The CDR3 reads CASSYRGTDEKLFF. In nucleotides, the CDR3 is TGTGCCAGCAGTTACCGTGGGACAGATGAAAAACTGTTTTTT.